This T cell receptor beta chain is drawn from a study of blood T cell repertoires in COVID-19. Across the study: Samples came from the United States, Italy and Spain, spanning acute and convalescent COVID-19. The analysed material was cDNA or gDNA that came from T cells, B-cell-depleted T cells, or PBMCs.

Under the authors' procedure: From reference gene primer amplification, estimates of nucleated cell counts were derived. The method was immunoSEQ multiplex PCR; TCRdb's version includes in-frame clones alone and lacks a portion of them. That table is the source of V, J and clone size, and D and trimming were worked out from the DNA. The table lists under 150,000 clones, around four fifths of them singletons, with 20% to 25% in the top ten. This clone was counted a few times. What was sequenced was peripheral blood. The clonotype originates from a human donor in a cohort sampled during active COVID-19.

The CDR3 coding sequence is TGTGCCAGCTCATTTCAGGCAGGCGTTAATGAAAAACTGTTTTTT. Residues: CASSFQAGVNEKLFF. The chain combines TRBV18 with TRBJ1-4; no clear D gene. V was pared by 5 bases and J by 4 bases, with 14 bases between. From germline, CDR1 is KGHSH and CDR2 LQKENI. The CDR3 is 15 residues long.